The entry below gives a single T cell receptor beta chain sequence along with its context. As yet, its antigen is unknown. The germline gene is not matched at one end of the junction; a read error may be the cause. CDR3 length equals 16 residues. CDR1 and CDR2 (germline): SSHAT, FNYEAQ (reference sequence). PCR primers comprised 60 Vbeta and 13 Jbeta primers. The data were produced by immunoSEQ multiplex PCR, yet TCRdb's version contains in-frame clones alone and is incomplete. Of almost 200,000 clones listed, around 79% are singletons. This sample was included in a study of cytomegalovirus exposure and HLA in healthy donors. Study results and caveats: Earlier results showed most TCR beta V segments being productive about 87% or about 30% of the time.

This chain joins TRBV7-7 and TRBJ2-2, with 8 bases matching TRBD2. The sequence derives from a male donor in good health and CMV-seropositive. The sequencing input was PBMCs. The CDR3: CASTPLSGSGTGELFF. CDR3 sequence (DNA): TGTGCTAGCACCCCGTTGAGCGGGAGTGGCACCGGGGAGCTGTTTTTT.